Below are 5 T cell receptor beta chains sequenced from a single sample in a study of T cells after yellow fever vaccination. A single record per CDR3 protein comes from TCRdb applying MiXCR to the 5' RACE reads. This table has about 350,000 distinct CDR3 sequences, around 8.1% appearing once. The starting material was PBMCs, obtained around 45 days after the first yellow fever vaccination. Receptors were obtained from a man younger than 30 who received the YFV17D yellow fever vaccine.

This sequence joins TRBV24-1 and TRBJ2-2, with D tentatively TRBD1 or TRBD2 (5 bases each). The CDR3 extends over 13 amino acids. Between the trimmed V and J ends, which lost 2 bases and 5 bases, there was a span of 5 bases. Germline V gives CDR1 KGHDR, CDR2 SFDVKD. The CDR3 DNA follows: TGTGCCACCAGTGATTGGGGGACCGGGGAGCTGTTTTTT. This translates into CATSDWGTGELFF.

This clonotype was found a few times. The chain recombines TRBV7-2 with TRBJ2-1; 9 nucleotides line up with TRBD2. Germline assignment: CDR1 SGHTA and CDR2 FQGNSA. V lost 5 bases, J lost 5 bases, and 10 bases stayed unmatched. This CDR3 comprises 16 residues. The DNA of the CDR3 is TGTGCCAGCAGCCCACGTAGCGGGGGTTTACACAATGAGCAGTTCTTC. Amino acid sequence: CASSPRSGGLHNEQFF.

The V gene is TRBV3-1, the J gene TRBJ2-5; TRBD2 matches 12 bases. Germline CDR1 LGHDT, CDR2 YNNKEL (reference sequence). V gave up 3 bases and J gave up 1 base; unmatched junction bases: 3. CDR3 length: 16 residues. CDR3: CASSHLAGGSQETQYF. The CDR3 DNA follows: TGTGCCAGCAGCCATCTAGCGGGGGGGTCCCAAGAGACCCAGTACTTC.

A few counts support this clonotype. J is TRBJ2-5 and V is TRBV12-3 or TRBV12-4; 8 bases line up with TRBD2. The CDR3 sequence is 14 residues long. V lost 5 bases, J lost 5 bases, and 7 bases stayed unmatched. CDR3 sequence reads: CASSRLRGGETQYF. The CDR3 DNA is TGTGCCAGCAGTCGCCTCCGGGGGGGGGAGACCCAGTACTTC.

This rearrangement joins TRBV6-2 or TRBV6-3 to TRBJ1-2, with a tentative D call TRBD1 (6 bases). V was shortened by 6 bases and J by 0 bases, with 14 bases between the two germline ends. CDR3 length equals 15 residues. Per the germline V gene, CDR1 is MNHEY and CDR2 is SVGEGT. CDR3 residues: CASSDLDSANYGYTF. The CDR3 DNA reads TGTGCCAGCAGCGACCTGGACAGTGCTAACTATGGCTACACCTTC.